This T cell receptor (beta chain) was sequenced during a study of shared clonotypes between healthy human individuals. V lost 6 bases to trimming and J lost 4 bases; unmatched junction nucleotides: 6. The CDR3 is 15 amino acids. Germline CDR1 KGHSH, CDR2 LQKENI. The method was immunoSEQ multiplex PCR; TCRdb's version includes in-frame clones alone and lacks a portion of them. Among some 2,500,000 clones listed, approximately 93% were seen once. The TCR was taken from a man aged 18-30 years in good health. Some clones in this sample may be carry-over from other donors' samples. This rearrangement joins TRBV18 to TRBJ2-5; 12 nucleotides line up with TRBD1. The sample consisted of naive CD4+ T cells from PBMCs. Subset here: CD45RA+ positively selected. The CDR3 region is CASSPGQGAAETQYF. The DNA for the CDR3 is TGTGCCAGCTCTCCGGGACAGGGGGCGGCAGAGACCCAGTACTTC.